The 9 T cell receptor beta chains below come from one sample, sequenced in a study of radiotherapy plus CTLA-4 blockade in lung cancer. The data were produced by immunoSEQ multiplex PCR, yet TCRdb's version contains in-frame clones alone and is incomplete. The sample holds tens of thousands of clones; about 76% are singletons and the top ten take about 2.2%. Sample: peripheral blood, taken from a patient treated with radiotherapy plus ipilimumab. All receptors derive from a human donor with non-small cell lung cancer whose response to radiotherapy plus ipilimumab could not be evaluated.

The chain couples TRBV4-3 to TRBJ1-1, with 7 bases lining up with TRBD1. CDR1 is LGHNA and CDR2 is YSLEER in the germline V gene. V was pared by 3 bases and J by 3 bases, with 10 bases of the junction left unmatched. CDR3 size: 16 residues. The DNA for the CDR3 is TGCGCCAGCAGCCATGGAATAGGGGGCGCAGACACTGAAGCTTTCTTT. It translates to CASSHGIGGADTEAFF.

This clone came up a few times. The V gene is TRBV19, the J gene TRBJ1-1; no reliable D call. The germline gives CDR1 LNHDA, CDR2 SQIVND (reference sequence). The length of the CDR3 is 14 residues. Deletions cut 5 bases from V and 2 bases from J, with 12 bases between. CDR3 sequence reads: CASSFGRGNTEAFF. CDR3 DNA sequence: TGTGCCAGTAGTTTTGGACGGGGAAACACTGAAGCTTTCTTT. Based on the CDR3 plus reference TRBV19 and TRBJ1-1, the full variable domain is DGGITQSPKYLFRKEGQNVTLSCEQNLNHDAMYWYRQDPGQGLRLIYYSQIVNDFQKGDIAEGYSVSREKKESFPLTVTSAQKNPTAFYLCASSFGRGNTEAFFGQGTRLTVV.

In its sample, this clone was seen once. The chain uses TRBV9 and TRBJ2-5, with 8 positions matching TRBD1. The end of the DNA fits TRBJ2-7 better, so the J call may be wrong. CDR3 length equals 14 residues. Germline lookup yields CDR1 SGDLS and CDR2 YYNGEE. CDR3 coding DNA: TGTGCCAGCAGCGTAGGGACAGGGAACTACGAGCAGTACTTC. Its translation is CASSVGTGNYEQYF.

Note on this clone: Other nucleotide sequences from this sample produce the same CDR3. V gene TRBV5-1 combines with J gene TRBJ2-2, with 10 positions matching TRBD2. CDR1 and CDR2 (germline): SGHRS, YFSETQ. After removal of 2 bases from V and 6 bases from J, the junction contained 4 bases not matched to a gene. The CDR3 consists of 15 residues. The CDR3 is CASSFLAGVAGELFF. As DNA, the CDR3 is TGCGCCAGCAGCTTTCTAGCGGGGGTTGCCGGGGAGCTGTTTTTT.

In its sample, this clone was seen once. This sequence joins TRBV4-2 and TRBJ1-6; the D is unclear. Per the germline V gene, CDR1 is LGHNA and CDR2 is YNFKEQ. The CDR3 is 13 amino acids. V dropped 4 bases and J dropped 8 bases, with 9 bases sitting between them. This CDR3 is CASSLGEDSPLHF. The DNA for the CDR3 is TGTGCCAGCAGCCTCGGGGAGGATTCACCCCTCCACTTT.

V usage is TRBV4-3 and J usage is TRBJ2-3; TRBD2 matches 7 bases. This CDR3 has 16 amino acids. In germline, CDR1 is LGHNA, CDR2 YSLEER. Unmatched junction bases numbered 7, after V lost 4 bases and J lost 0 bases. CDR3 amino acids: CASSRDLAVSTDTQYF. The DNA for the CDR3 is TGCGCCAGCAGCCGGGACCTAGCGGTTAGCACAGATACGCAGTATTTT.

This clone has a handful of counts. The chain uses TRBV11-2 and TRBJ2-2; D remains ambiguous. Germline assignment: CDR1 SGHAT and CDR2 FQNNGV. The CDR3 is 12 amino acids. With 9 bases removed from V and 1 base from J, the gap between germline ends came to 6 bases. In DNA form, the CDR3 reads TGTGCCAGTCGACAGAACACCGGGGAGCTGTTTTTT. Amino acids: CASRQNTGELFF. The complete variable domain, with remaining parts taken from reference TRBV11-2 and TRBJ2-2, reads EAGVAQSPRYKIIEKRQSVAFWCNPISGHATLYWYQQILGQGPKLLIQFQNNGVVDDSQLPKDRFSAERLKGVDSTLKIQPAKLEDSAVYLCASRQNTGELFFGEGSRLTVL.

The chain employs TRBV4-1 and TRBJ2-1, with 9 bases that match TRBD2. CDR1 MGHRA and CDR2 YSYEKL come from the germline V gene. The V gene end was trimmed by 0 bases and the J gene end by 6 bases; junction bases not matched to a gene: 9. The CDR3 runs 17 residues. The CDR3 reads CASSQEWGLALANEQFF. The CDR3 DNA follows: TGCGCCAGCAGCCAAGAATGGGGACTAGCCCTTGCCAATGAGCAGTTCTTC.

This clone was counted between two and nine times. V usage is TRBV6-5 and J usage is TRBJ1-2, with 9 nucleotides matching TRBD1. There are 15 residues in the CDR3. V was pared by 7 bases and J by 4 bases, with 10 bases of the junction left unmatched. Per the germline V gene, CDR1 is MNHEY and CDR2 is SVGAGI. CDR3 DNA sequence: TGTGCCAGCACCAAAGCCCGGACAGGGGCCTATGGCTACACCTTC. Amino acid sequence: CASTKARTGAYGYTF.